The next 21 T cell receptor beta chains were all read from a single sample in a study of blood T cell repertoires in COVID-19. Sequenced by immunoSEQ multiplex PCR; TCRdb stores in-frame clones only, minus some. Of about 500,000 clones detected, 89% appear once; the ten largest clones hold approximately 0.9%. The sequencing sample was made of peripheral blood. These receptors were collected from a young man with COVID-19, enrolled during active disease.

This clone was recorded once. The V call is TRBV7-9, the J call TRBJ2-3; no clear D gene. Trimming stripped 4 bases from V and 1 base from J, with 21 bases between. The length of the CDR3 is 18 residues. The germline CDR1 and CDR2 sequences are SEHNR and FQNEAQ (reference sequence). The CDR3 DNA reads as TGTGCCAGCAGCTCTTTCCGGTTAGACACAAATCGCACAGATACGCAGTATTTT. Its translation: CASSSFRLDTNRTDTQYF.

This chain joins TRBV13 and TRBJ1-5, with a tentative D call TRBD1 (6 bases). This CDR3 spans 15 amino acids. V lost 0 bases to trimming and J lost 3 bases, with 9 bases between them. The germline V gene encodes CDR1 PRHDT and CDR2 FYEKMQ (reference sequence). This chain's CDR3 is CASSLGQGNNQPQHF. In DNA, the CDR3 is TGTGCCAGCAGCTTAGGCCAGGGGAACAATCAGCCCCAGCATTTT.

This chain joins TRBV12-3 or TRBV12-4 and TRBJ2-7; D is undetermined. V lost 4 bases to trimming and J lost 2 bases, with 6 bases between them. CDR3 length: 12 amino acids. CDR3 loop: CASSWSAYEQYF. CDR3 bases: TGTGCCAGCAGTTGGAGCGCCTACGAGCAGTACTTC.

This clone was seen once. V gene TRBV5-1 combines with J gene TRBJ2-3, with a weak D call TRBD2 (6 bases). In germline, CDR1 is SGHRS, CDR2 YFSETQ. V was cut by 0 bases and J by 4 bases, with 15 bases left in between. This CDR3 is built from 16 residues. In DNA, the CDR3 is TGCGCCAGCAGCTTGGAGGGCCAGCCGGGGGCAGATACGCAGTATTTT. This encodes CASSLEGQPGADTQYF.

This clone appeared a single time. The CDR3 DNA reads as TGTGCCAGCAGCACCAAGACAGCAAACACTGAAGCTTTCTTT. It is translated as CASSTKTANTEAFF. The chain combines TRBV9 with TRBJ1-1; a possible D gene is TRBD1 (5 bases). Germline lookup yields CDR1 SGDLS and CDR2 YYNGEE. V lost 4 bases and J 2 bases, leaving 12 bases between the germline ends. The length of the CDR3 is 14 residues.

About this clone: This sample includes further DNA sequences coding for the same CDR3. V gene TRBV18 combines with J gene TRBJ1-6; 7 nucleotides agree with TRBD1. This CDR3 contains 14 residues. With V trimmed by 2 bases and J by 7 bases, 2 bases remained unmatched. Per the germline V gene, CDR1 is KGHSH and CDR2 is LQKENI. The CDR3, as DNA: TGTGCCAGCTCACCAGACAGGGCAAATTCACCCCTCCACTTT. As protein: CASSPDRANSPLHF.

This clone was seen only once. The V call is TRBV5-1, the J call TRBJ2-3, with 9 positions matching TRBD1. Germline V gene sequence: CDR1 SGHRS, CDR2 YFSETQ. This CDR3 is 17 amino acids long. The V and J ends lost 0 bases and 5 bases, in that order; junction bases with no gene match: 10. Written as DNA, the CDR3 is TGCGCCAGCAGCTTGGGGGACAGGGTGACACACGGAGATACGCAGTATTTT. Its translation is CASSLGDRVTHGDTQYF.

The V and J genes are TRBV19 and TRBJ2-7, with a possible D match to TRBD2 (6 bases). The CDR3 has 15 amino acids. Between the trimmed V and J ends, which lost 3 bases and 3 bases, there was a span of 15 bases. CDR1 and CDR2 from the germline V gene are LNHDA and SQIVND (reference sequence). The CDR3 sequence is CASSIGGAGSYEQYF. Written as DNA, the CDR3 is TGTGCCAGTAGTATTGGAGGGGCTGGGAGCTACGAGCAGTACTTC.

This chain links TRBV5-1 with TRBJ1-1, with TRBD1 as a possible D gene (6 bases). CDR3 size: 17 residues. V was trimmed by 0 bases and J by 1 base, leaving 16 bases between them. Germline V gene data show CDR1 as SGHRS and CDR2 as YFSETQ. This CDR3 is CASSLVRQEPKNTEAFF. In nucleotides, the CDR3 is TGCGCCAGCAGCTTGGTAAGACAGGAGCCAAAGAACACTGAAGCTTTCTTT.

In regard to this clone: Being one base from a much bigger clone, this may be a read error. In DNA form, the CDR3 reads TGTGCCAGCAGTTACGACAGCTCCTACGAGCAGTACTTC. Amino acid sequence: CASSYDSSYEQYF. The chain carries TRBV6-5 and TRBJ2-7; tentatively, D is TRBD1 (5 bases). Germline values: CDR1 MNHEY, CDR2 SVGAGI. The V end was cut by 2 bases, the J end by 0 bases, with 5 bases between. This CDR3 is built from 13 residues.

V is TRBV5-1 and J is TRBJ2-1; 8 nucleotides align to TRBD1. Losses at the gene ends were 0 bases for V and 7 bases for J; bases not matched to a gene: 6. Looked up from germline, CDR1 is SGHRS and CDR2 is YFSETQ. The CDR3 is made up of 15 amino acids. The CDR3: CASSLAPDRGNEQFF. The CDR3 DNA follows: TGCGCCAGCAGCTTGGCCCCTGACAGGGGAAATGAGCAGTTCTTC.

The chain combines TRBV6-1 with TRBJ2-1, with 7 nucleotides matching TRBD2. CDR1 is MNHNS, CDR2 SASEGT, per germline. The CDR3 has 13 amino acids. V was pared by 10 bases and J by 6 bases, with 9 bases of the junction left unmatched. The CDR3: CATEGGSVNEQFF. CDR3 coding DNA: TGTGCCACTGAGGGAGGGTCGGTCAATGAGCAGTTCTTC.

The chain is built from TRBV5-1 and TRBJ1-1, with D perhaps TRBD1 (5 bases). The ends were cut back, 0 bases at V and 8 bases at J, with 20 bases in the middle. CDR1 and CDR2 from the germline V gene are SGHRS and YFSETQ. This CDR3 comprises 16 residues. DNA of the CDR3: TGCGCCAGCAGCTTGGTGGATATAGCGGGGGTAAGGGAAGCTTTCTTT. Translating gives CASSLVDIAGVREAFF.

The chain combines TRBV19 with TRBJ2-2; TRBD1 might be the D (7 bases). V was trimmed by 7 bases and J by 3 bases, leaving 15 bases between them. Looked up from germline, CDR1 is LNHDA and CDR2 is SQIVND (reference sequence). The CDR3 has 15 residues. This CDR3 reads CASIGGGLDTGELFF. The CDR3 bases are TGTGCCAGTATTGGAGGGGGCTTGGACACCGGGGAGCTGTTTTTT.

This clone was observed once. The rearrangement joins TRBV10-3 to TRBJ2-1; TRBD2 matches 8 bases. Germline lookup yields CDR1 ENHRY and CDR2 SYGVKD. The CDR3 loop spans 16 amino acids. The J segment lost 4 bases and the V segment lost 4 bases, leaving 9 bases of the junction unmatched. The CDR3 sequence is CAISGATGLDYNEQFF. The DNA of the CDR3 is TGTGCCATCAGTGGGGCCACGGGACTAGATTACAATGAGCAGTTCTTC.

CDR3 sequence (DNA): TGCGCCAGCAGCCCGTCTGGGGGCCGGGGCTATGGCTACACCTTC. Protein product: CASSPSGGRGYGYTF. J is TRBJ1-2 and V is TRBV5-1; D perhaps matches TRBD1 (6 bases). V dropped 4 bases and J dropped 4 bases, with 17 bases sitting between them. Germline V gives CDR1 SGHRS, CDR2 YFSETQ. CDR3 length equals 15 residues.

CDR3 sequence (DNA): TGTGCCAGCAGCGAACTTTCCCTAGGGGGCGGGGAGCTGTTTTTT. It specifies CASSELSLGGGELFF. J is TRBJ2-2 and V is TRBV14; the D gene is possibly TRBD1 (6 bases). CDR3 length: 15 amino acids. Trimming removed 5 bases at V and 7 bases at J, with 17 bases between. Per germline, CDR1 SGHDN and CDR2 FVKESK.

The chain recombines TRBV5-1 with TRBJ2-7, with 9 bases identical to TRBD2. Germline-derived CDR1 and CDR2 are SGHRS and YFSETQ. V shed 3 bases, J shed 4 bases, and the junction held 5 bases outside the gene matches. This CDR3 has 14 amino acids. The DNA of the CDR3 is TGCGCCAGCAGCTATAGCGGGGGTGTTTACGAGCAGTACTTC. This codes for CASSYSGGVYEQYF.

The chain links TRBV19 to TRBJ2-5; 7 bases match TRBD1. This CDR3 contains 13 residues. The V and J ends lost 4 bases and 3 bases, in that order; junction bases with no gene match: 2. CDR1 and CDR2 from the germline V gene are LNHDA and SQIVND (reference sequence). This CDR3 reads CASSNQGEETQYF. As DNA, the CDR3 is TGTGCCAGTAGTAACCAGGGGGAAGAGACCCAGTACTTC.

The chain couples TRBV3-1 (or the pseudogene TRBV3-2) to TRBJ2-5; 13 bases fit TRBD2. CDR3 size: 16 residues. Germline V gene sequence: CDR1 LGHDT, CDR2 YNNKEL (reference sequence). J lost 5 bases, V lost 0 bases, and 3 bases had no gene match. As DNA, the CDR3 is TGTGCCAGCAGCCAAGATGGGGGACTAGCGGGGGAGACCCAGTACTTC. This gives the protein CASSQDGGLAGETQYF.

This chain connects TRBV14 to TRBJ2-2; tentatively, D is TRBD1 (6 bases). This CDR3 spans 13 amino acids. The germline V and J ends were trimmed by 7 bases and 4 bases, with 10 bases remaining between them. CDR1 and CDR2 (germline): SGHDN, FVKESK. CDR3 region: CASTPGVTGELFF. Here the CDR3 DNA reads TGTGCCAGCACCCCAGGGGTCACCGGGGAGCTGTTTTTT.